The text below deals with one T cell receptor beta chain. The target antigen is unknown. Graves' hyperthyroidism showing no ophthalmopathy progression within 18 months was considered stable. The record originates from a study of T cells in Graves' hyperthyroidism and ophthalmopathy. Study overall: The initial diagnosis was the point when peripheral blood was collected, ahead of any treatment. Findings of the study overall: Patients with ophthalmopathy were separated from those with stable hyperthyroidism by a 13 V-J model. Among clonotypes expanded in thyroid above 0.001, most were also found in blood.

TCR beta CDR3 regions were amplified from RNA. First-round RT-PCR with HTBI primers amplified the TCR CDR3 region. TCRdb ran MiXCR on the multiplex PCR reads and lists one entry per CDR3 protein. The table records about 620,000 distinct CDR3 sequences, 15% to 20% of them present only once. The germline V gene has CDR1 MNHNS and CDR2 SASEGT. Trimming stripped 5 bases from V and 4 bases from J, with 16 bases between. CDR3 length equals 15 residues. What was sequenced was blood. This chain joins TRBV6-1 and TRBJ2-3; D is perhaps TRBD2 (5 bases). This receptor was taken from a woman in her twenties or thirties with Graves' hyperthyroidism. DNA for the CDR3: TGTGCCAGCAGTTGCTCAACCGGGATCTCAGATACGCAGTATTTT. It is translated as CASSCSTGISDTQYF.